A single sample is the source of the 4 T cell receptor beta chains below, sequenced in a study of T-cell reconstitution after alpha-beta-depleted transplantation in children. The authors prepared the TCRbeta library with unique molecular identifiers. One entry per CDR3 protein, called by TCRdb with MiXCR from the PCR reads. The profile shows about 980,000 distinct CDR3 sequences, less than 30% of them singletons. The material sequenced was PBMCs, mostly from graft donor cells, taken 360 days after TCRalphabeta/CD19-depleted stem cell transplant. The receptors originated from a boy in the first two years of life who had a stem cell transplant for SCID, so the T cells may come from the graft donor.

The V call is TRBV5-1, the J call TRBJ2-1; 7 bases agree with TRBD2. Trimming removed 2 bases from V and 7 bases from J; junction bases left unmatched: 15. Germline V CDR1 and CDR2: SGHRS, YFSETQ. The CDR3 extends over 17 amino acids. The DNA of the CDR3 is TGCGCCAGCAGCTTTAACGCTCGGGCGGGAGTAGGGAATGAGCAGTTCTTC. It is translated as CASSFNARAGVGNEQFF.

V and J are TRBV19 and TRBJ1-5, with D tentatively TRBD1 (5 bases). The CDR3 is made up of 13 amino acids. Trimming shortened V by 5 bases and J by 5 bases, and 10 bases separated the two germline ends. Looked up from germline, CDR1 is LNHDA and CDR2 is SQIVND (reference sequence). CDR3 DNA: TGTGCCAGTAGTTCGGGGGATGATCAGCCCCAGCATTTT. As protein: CASSSGDDQPQHF.

This clonotype was found a few times. The chain links TRBV15 to TRBJ2-7, with D hard to call. From germline, CDR1 is LNHNV and CDR2 YYDKDF (reference sequence). V lost 5 bases to trimming and J lost 0 bases, with 14 bases between them. The CDR3 extends over 15 amino acids. CDR3 nucleotides: TGTGCCACCAGCCTAGACTCCCTGAGCTCCTACGAGCAGTACTTC. It codes for CATSLDSLSSYEQYF.

V gene TRBV5-1 combines with J gene TRBJ2-2, with 9 bases that match TRBD1. Losses at the gene ends were 4 bases for V and 6 bases for J; bases not matched to a gene: 25. Per germline, CDR1 SGHRS and CDR2 YFSETQ. This CDR3 is 21 amino acids long. The CDR3 DNA reads as TGCGCCAGCAGCGGAGCACGAAGACAGGGGGATTTTTCTTACGTGCCCGGGGAGCTGTTTTTT. It translates to CASSGARRQGDFSYVPGELFF.